This T cell receptor beta chain was retrieved from a study of patients and donors after allogeneic stem cell transplantation. V shed 3 bases and J 0 bases; nucleotides not matched to a gene: 3. Germline assignment: CDR1 SGHKS and CDR2 YYEKEE (reference sequence). The CDR3 has 17 residues. This clonotype was counted only a few times. TCRdb analysed the RT-PCR reads with MiXCR anew, one entry per CDR3 protein. Of some 880,000 distinct CDR3 sequences listed, about a sixth are singletons. Sequenced: blood, either unsorted or a sorted T cell fraction (not recorded which). V and J are TRBV5-5 and TRBJ2-2; 12 bases map to TRBD2. This receptor was taken from a human donor who was either an allogeneic HSCT recipient or a stem cell or donor lymphocyte infusion donor (not recorded which). It is not recorded whose cells these are; they may come from a transplant donor. The CDR3 nucleotides read TGTGCCAGCAGCTACACTAGCGGGAGGACGAACACCGGGGAGCTGTTTTTT. This encodes CASSYTSGRTNTGELFF.